This T cell receptor beta chain was captured by sequencing in a study of T cell responses to AZD1222 COVID-19 vaccine. Study-level points and caveats: Spike-specific TCR breadth rose after two AZD1222 doses, and depth rose as well. Only six people who got AZD1222 tested seropositive at baseline. Donor demographics were predominantly white British with a female majority; clonal diversity may be underestimated.

Sequenced by immunoSEQ multiplex PCR; TCRdb stores in-frame clones only, minus some. The sample has around 130,000 clones, about 88% seen once. Second doses at about 4 or about 12 weeks were pooled. Concerning this clone: Its target is unknown.

CDR1 is SGHAT and CDR2 is FQNNGV in the germline V gene. Between the trimmed V and J ends, which lost 4 bases and 5 bases, there was a span of 14 bases. The length of the CDR3 is 14 residues. V and J are TRBV11-2 and TRBJ1-1; D not certain. Sequenced material: peripheral blood, taken 28 days after the second AZD1222 dose. This sequence originates from an adult who received the AZD1222 COVID-19 vaccine. CDR3 coding DNA: TGTGCCAGCAGCTCAGGAGACCTACGGACTGAAGCTTTCTTT. Translation gives CASSSGDLRTEAFF.